This passage covers 30 T cell receptor beta chains from one sample sequenced in a study of blood T cell repertoires in COVID-19. Clones were sequenced by immunoSEQ multiplex PCR, and TCRdb holds only the in-frame ones, with some missing. This sample has around 210,000 clones, with about 85% found just once. Sequencing input: peripheral blood. These receptors all stem from a man in his sixties with COVID-19, enrolled during active disease.

The chain combines TRBV4-1 with TRBJ1-2, with TRBD1 as a possible D gene (5 bases). Germline V gene data show CDR1 as MGHRA and CDR2 as YSYEKL. V lost 1 base to trimming and J lost 4 bases, with 7 bases between them. This CDR3 has 13 amino acids. CDR3 residues: CASSQGQTYGYTF. CDR3 sequence (DNA): TGCGCCAGCAGCCAAGGACAGACCTATGGCTACACCTTC.

This chain links TRBV6-2 or TRBV6-3 with TRBJ2-1, with 10 positions matching TRBD2. Germline V gene lookup returns CDR1 MNHEY and CDR2 SVGEGT. This CDR3 region has 15 residues. J lost 9 bases, V lost 5 bases, and 10 bases had no gene match. This CDR3 is CASSRASGSIVEQFF. The CDR3 DNA sequence: TGTGCCAGCAGTCGCGCTAGCGGGAGCATTGTTGAGCAGTTCTTC.

This clone was recorded a few times. V is TRBV7-9 and J is TRBJ1-1; TRBD1 might be the D (6 bases). The CDR3 extends over 15 amino acids. V was shortened by 0 bases and J by 4 bases, with 12 bases between the two germline ends. From germline, CDR1 is SEHNR and CDR2 FQNEAQ (reference sequence). As DNA, the CDR3 is TGTGCCAGCAGCTTAGCCGGGACAAGGAGCACTGAAGCTTTCTTT. Translation gives CASSLAGTRSTEAFF.

The chain carries TRBV5-1 and TRBJ2-2; D is unresolved. Germline loops: CDR1 SGHRS, CDR2 YFSETQ. CDR3 size: 12 residues. Trimming cost V 4 bases and J 4 bases, with 5 bases left between them. CDR3: CASSLSTGELFF. DNA of the CDR3: TGCGCCAGCAGCCTAAGCACCGGGGAGCTGTTTTTT.

V gene TRBV5-1 combines with J gene TRBJ1-4; unclear D gene. The germline gives CDR1 SGHRS, CDR2 YFSETQ. CDR3 size: 13 residues. Trimming left V 6 bases short and J 5 bases short, with 11 bases between. The CDR3 DNA is TGCGCCAGCACACGACATCCGAATGAAAAACTGTTTTTT. This encodes CASTRHPNEKLFF.

This rearrangement joins TRBV6-5 to TRBJ2-5; D is unresolved. This CDR3 contains 13 residues. Germline CDR1 is MNHEY and CDR2 is SVGAGI. Trimming stripped 0 bases from V and 4 bases from J, with 6 bases between. The CDR3 DNA follows: TGTGCCAGCAGTTACTCGTTCTTAGAGACCCAGTACTTC. Translation: CASSYSFLETQYF.

The chain joins TRBV5-1 to TRBJ2-1; D is unclear. V dropped 1 base and J dropped 7 bases, with 12 bases sitting between them. This CDR3 has 14 residues. CDR1 is SGHRS, CDR2 YFSETQ, per germline. The CDR3 sequence is CASSLYPQENEQFF. CDR3 nucleotides: TGCGCCAGCAGCTTGTACCCCCAGGAAAATGAGCAGTTCTTC.

This chain connects TRBV30 to TRBJ2-5; 11 bases agree with TRBD1. V lost 5 bases to trimming and J lost 5 bases; unmatched junction nucleotides: 7. The CDR3 is 14 residues long. The germline V gene encodes CDR1 GTSNPN and CDR2 SVGIG (reference sequence). The CDR3 spells CAWGTGGQTETQYF. CDR3 DNA: TGTGCCTGGGGGACAGGGGGGCAAACTGAGACCCAGTACTTC.

This chain joins TRBV7-2 and TRBJ2-4, with TRBD1 matching 8 bases. Germline V lookup: CDR1 SGHTA, CDR2 FQGNSA. The CDR3 totals 14 residues. Trimming cost V 5 bases and J 9 bases; bases outside gene matches: 9. CDR3 region: CASSKDRVITIQYF. The CDR3 DNA sequence: TGTGCCAGCAGCAAGGACAGGGTAATCACCATTCAGTACTTC. The entire variable domain, with the rest obtained from reference TRBV7-2 and TRBJ2-4, is as follows: GAGVSQSPSNKVTEKGKDVELRCDPISGHTALYWYRQSLGQGLEFLIYFQGNSAPDKSGLPSDRFSAERTGGSVSTLTIQRTQQEDSAVYLCASSKDRVITIQYFGAGTRLSVL.

The chain's CDR3 is CASSDWDTLYNEQFF. The DNA for the CDR3 is TGTGCCAGCAGTGATTGGGACACCTTATACAATGAGCAGTTCTTC. The chain carries TRBV2 and TRBJ2-1; D possibly corresponds to TRBD1 (6 bases). The V gene lost 3 bases and the J gene lost 4 bases, with 13 bases spanning the gap. Germline CDR1 SNHLY, CDR2 FYNNEI. This CDR3 contains 15 residues. The full variable domain, its missing parts supplied by reference TRBV2 and TRBJ2-1, is EPEVTQTPSHQVTQMGQEVILRCVPISNHLYFYWYRQILGQKVEFLVSFYNNEISEKSEIFDDQFSVERPDGSNFTLKIRSTKLEDSAMYFCASSDWDTLYNEQFFGPGTRLTVL.

V is TRBV5-1 and J is TRBJ1-3; no reliable D call. Germline-derived CDR1 and CDR2 are SGHRS and YFSETQ. The CDR3 loop spans 16 amino acids. Trimming took 0 bases from V and 2 from J, leaving 12 bases between them. CDR3 coding DNA: TGCGCCAGCAGCTTGGTAGCCGGGGATGCTGGAAACACCATATATTTT. Residues: CASSLVAGDAGNTIYF.

The rearrangement joins TRBV7-6 to TRBJ1-1; D remains ambiguous. The CDR3 contains 13 residues. CDR1 SGHVS and CDR2 FNYEAQ come from the germline V gene. Deletions cut 0 bases from V and 3 bases from J, with 5 bases between. CDR3: CASSLAPDTEAFF. The CDR3 DNA reads as TGTGCCAGCAGCTTAGCCCCAGACACTGAAGCTTTCTTT. Filled out from reference TRBV7-6 and TRBJ1-1, the complete variable domain reads GAGVSQSPRYKVTKRGQDVALRCDPISGHVSLYWYRQALGQGPEFLTYFNYEAQQDKSGLPNDRFSAERPEGSISTLTIQRTEQRDSAMYRCASSLAPDTEAFFGQGTRLTVV.

The rearrangement uses TRBV5-1 and TRBJ1-1; the D gene is possibly TRBD1 (5 bases). Germline V CDR1 and CDR2: SGHRS, YFSETQ. V was cut by 4 bases and J by 4 bases, with 17 bases left in between. CDR3 length: 15 residues. In nucleotides, the CDR3 is TGCGCCAGCAGCCCAGCACAGGCAGGTTCCACTGAAGCTTTCTTT. Translated: CASSPAQAGSTEAFF.

The V call is TRBV7-9, the J call TRBJ1-4; no reliable D call. V gave up 3 bases and J gave up 5 bases, with 7 bases separating them. Germline V lookup: CDR1 SEHNR, CDR2 FQNEAQ (reference sequence). The CDR3 has 13 residues. The CDR3 DNA sequence: TGTGCCAGCAGCTTGCGGGTGAATGAAAAACTGTTTTTT. This gives the protein CASSLRVNEKLFF.

The gene calls are TRBV19 and TRBJ1-5, with 10 bases matching TRBD1. CDR3 length: 18 amino acids. Unmatched junction bases numbered 16, after V lost 5 bases and J lost 6 bases. Germline lookup yields CDR1 LNHDA and CDR2 SQIVND (reference sequence). CDR3 sequence: CASSGIGTGAPQFQPQHF. The CDR3 DNA reads TGTGCCAGTAGTGGGATAGGGACAGGGGCTCCACAATTTCAGCCCCAGCATTTT.

The V call is TRBV5-1, the J call TRBJ2-5; TRBD2 matches at 11 bases. CDR1 is SGHRS and CDR2 is YFSETQ in the germline V gene. J lost 2 bases, V lost 0 bases, and 0 bases had no gene match. This CDR3 spans 15 amino acids. The CDR3, as DNA: TGCGCCAGCAGCTTGGGGACTAGCGGGCAAGAGACCCAGTACTTC. Its translation is CASSLGTSGQETQYF. The variable domain in full, completed from reference TRBV5-1 and TRBJ2-5, reads KAGVTQTPRYLIKTRGQQVTLSCSPISGHRSVSWYQQTPGQGLQFLFEYFSETQRNKGNFPGRFSGRQFSNSRSEMNVSTLELGDSALYLCASSLGTSGQETQYFGPGTRLLVL.

The chain uses TRBV4-3 and TRBJ1-5, with 7 bases fitting TRBD1. The CDR3 consists of 16 residues. Germline lookup yields CDR1 LGHNA and CDR2 YSLEER. Unmatched junction bases numbered 6, after V lost 0 bases and J lost 4 bases. The CDR3 coding sequence is TGCGCCAGCAGCCAAGATGTCGCGACAGGGAATCAGCCCCAGCATTTT. It is translated as CASSQDVATGNQPQHF.

The chain couples TRBV7-8 to TRBJ1-6; 8 bases are a match to TRBD1. There are 13 residues in the CDR3. The V and J ends lost 5 bases and 7 bases, in that order; junction bases with no gene match: 1. The germline V gene has CDR1 SGHVS and CDR2 FQNEAQ. CDR3 DNA sequence: TGTGCCAGCAGCAGGGACAGGAATTCACCCCTCCACTTT. It codes for CASSRDRNSPLHF.

This clone was seen only a few times. This sequence joins TRBV19 and TRBJ1-5; D remains unclear. The CDR3 has 17 amino acids. The V gene's germline CDR1 is LNHDA and CDR2 SQIVND (reference sequence). V lost 7 bases and J 1 base, leaving 20 bases between the germline ends. In nucleotides, the CDR3 is TGTGCCAGTAATCACTATGGAGATCGTAGGAGCAATCAGCCCCAGCATTTT. Protein sequence: CASNHYGDRRSNQPQHF.

The rearrangement joins TRBV7-8 to TRBJ2-5; D perhaps matches TRBD2 (6 bases). CDR3 length: 15 residues. The germline CDR1 and CDR2 sequences are SGHVS and FQNEAQ. V shed 3 bases and J shed 5 bases, with 16 bases lying between them. The CDR3 region is CASSFSTGAQETQYF. CDR3 DNA sequence: TGTGCCAGCAGCTTTTCCACGGGAGCGCAGGAGACCCAGTACTTC.

Turning to this clone: This CDR3 is also generated by other DNA sequences in the sample. The gene calls are TRBV7-9 and TRBJ1-5; the D is unclear. The CDR3 is 13 residues long. Between the trimmed V and J ends, which lost 1 base and 5 bases, there was a span of 6 bases. From germline, CDR1 is SEHNR and CDR2 FQNEAQ (reference sequence). For the CDR3, the DNA is TGTGCCAGCAGCTTAGGGGGAGATCAGCCCCAGCATTTT. Amino acid sequence: CASSLGGDQPQHF.

V gene TRBV13 combines with J gene TRBJ1-1; possibly TRBD1 for D (5 bases). CDR3 size: 14 residues. Germline lookup yields CDR1 PRHDT and CDR2 FYEKMQ (reference sequence). V was shortened by 5 bases and J by 4 bases, with 14 bases between the two germline ends. CDR3 bases: TGTGCCAGCAGCCGTCCAGGGTTGAGCACTGAAGCTTTCTTT. It encodes CASSRPGLSTEAFF.

This clone was observed once. This chain links TRBV28 with TRBJ2-7; a possible D gene is TRBD1 (6 bases). The CDR3 runs to 14 residues. CDR1 is MDHEN, CDR2 SYDVKM, per germline. V was pared by 6 bases and J by 6 bases, with 18 bases between. CDR3 sequence (DNA): TGTGCCAGCAGGCCGACAGGTCAAACGGGCGAGCAGTACTTC. Its protein product is CASRPTGQTGEQYF.

The rearrangement joins TRBV19 to TRBJ1-1; perhaps TRBD1 as D (5 bases). This CDR3 has 13 amino acids. Looked up from germline, CDR1 is LNHDA and CDR2 is SQIVND (reference sequence). Trimming cost V 6 bases and J 1 base, with 9 bases left between them. For the CDR3, the DNA is TGTGCCAGTAGACTTCAGGGGAACACTGAAGCTTTCTTT. Translated, it gives CASRLQGNTEAFF.

The chain recombines TRBV29-1 with TRBJ2-1; no clear D gene. This CDR3 is built from 13 residues. Germline assignment: CDR1 SQVTM and CDR2 ANQGSEA. With 0 bases removed from V and 5 bases from J, the gap between germline ends came to 8 bases. CDR3 sequence: CSVEDARHNEQFF. The CDR3 coding sequence is TGCAGCGTTGAAGATGCGCGTCACAATGAGCAGTTCTTC.

V usage is TRBV9 and J usage is TRBJ2-3, with D possibly TRBD1 on 5 matching bases. This CDR3 spans 14 amino acids. Germline-derived CDR1 and CDR2 are SGDLS and YYNGEE. V was trimmed by 7 bases and J by 3 bases, leaving 15 bases between them. DNA for the CDR3: TGTGCCAGCCGCGAGGTCCAGGGAACAGATACGCAGTATTTT. Encoded protein: CASREVQGTDTQYF.

The sample holds a few counts of this clone. This chain uses TRBV10-2 with TRBJ1-6; D is unclear. The CDR3 sequence is 15 residues long. CDR1 WSHSY and CDR2 SAAADI come from the germline V gene. Trimming shortened V by 4 bases and J by 0 bases, and 7 bases separated the two germline ends. The CDR3 region has the DNA TGCGCCAGCAGTGGGAGCAGCTCCTATAATTCACCCCTCCACTTT. Its translation is CASSGSSSYNSPLHF.

This chain joins TRBV30 and TRBJ1-1; D is undetermined. This CDR3 contains 14 residues. Trimming removed 0 bases at V and 0 bases at J, with 8 bases between. Germline V gene sequence: CDR1 GTSNPN, CDR2 SVGIG (reference sequence). Here the CDR3 DNA reads TGTGCCTGGAGTGTATCGGGGATGAACACTGAAGCTTTCTTT. It translates to CAWSVSGMNTEAFF.

On this clone: An end of the junction differs from the germline gene, which may be a read error. The chain employs TRBV3-1 (or the pseudogene TRBV3-2) and TRBJ1-6, with 7 bases matching TRBD1. Germline V gene data show CDR1 as LGHDT and CDR2 as YNNKEL (reference sequence). This CDR3 contains 13 residues. Here the CDR3 DNA reads TGTGCCAGCAGCCGTCTAGCACAGGGGCCCTCAGACTTT. Translation: CASSRLAQGPSDF.

This clone was recorded a few times. The chain links TRBV6-5 to TRBJ1-3; D is ambiguous. V was cut by 6 bases and J by 7 bases, with 13 bases left in between. This CDR3 is built from 13 residues. The V gene's germline CDR1 is MNHEY and CDR2 SVGAGI. As DNA, the CDR3 is TGTGCCAGCAGCTCTGCCAGCGGGAACACCATATATTTT. Translation gives CASSSASGNTIYF.